These T cell receptor beta chains were read from a single sample in a study of CD8 T cells in ankylosing spondylitis. TCRdb re-analysed the 5' RACE reads in MiXCR, keeping a single row per CDR3 protein. The table records fewer than 550,000 distinct CDR3 sequences, approximately 5.3% of them present only once. Sequenced material: blood, either unsorted or a sorted T cell fraction (not recorded which). The receptor set was obtained from a male donor with ankylosing spondylitis. The CDR3 runs from the conserved cysteine through the conserved F or W. Each record gives: J gene, clone size, V gene, D gene, CDR3 protein, CDR3 DNA. D genes are given only for firm matches. Clone size is shown for a subset of rows, as once, few, many or a class of expanded clone.

>TRBJ1-1|many|TRBV6-1|.
CASRGTSLYTEAFF
TGTGCCAGCAGGGGGACGTCCTTGTACACTGAAGCTTTCTTT
>TRBJ2-3|many|TRBV28|TRBD2
CASSFYSGIFADTQYF
TGTGCCAGCAGTTTTTACAGCGGGATTTTTGCAGATACGCAGTATTTT
>TRBJ2-3|many|TRBV7-2|.
CASSPAGGLIQISQYF
TGTGCCAGCAGCCCAGCAGGAGGGCTGATACAGATATCGCAGTATTTT
>TRBJ2-2|many|TRBV7-2|TRBD1
CASSLRQGSFTGELFF
TGTGCCAGCAGCTTAAGACAGGGATCTTTCACCGGGGAGCTGTTTTTT
>TRBJ1-5|many|TRBV20-1|.
CSAPKARYSNQPQHF
TGCAGTGCACCTAAGGCTCGATATAGCAATCAGCCCCAGCATTTT
>TRBJ1-5|many|TRBV15|.
CATSKTRQLNQPQHF
TGTGCCACCAGCAAAACACGACAGCTTAATCAGCCCCAGCATTTT
>TRBJ2-7|few|TRBV27|TRBD2
CASSFLTSGYPSGYEQYF
TGTGCCAGCAGTTTTTTGACTAGCGGGTACCCGTCGGGGTACGAGCAGTACTTC
>TRBJ1-1|many|TRBV7-9|.
CASSLPPVNTEAFF
TGTGCCAGCAGCTTACCCCCCGTGAACACTGAAGCTTTCTTT
>TRBJ2-2|many|TRBV20-1|.
CSALPGRDTGELFF
TGCAGTGCCCTCCCCGGCCGTGACACCGGGGAGCTGTTTTTT
>TRBJ1-2|many|TRBV20-1|TRBD1
CSARDRGGAIYGYTF
TGCAGTGCTAGAGATAGAGGGGGCGCGATCTATGGCTACACCTTC
>TRBJ1-1|many|TRBV5-1|TRBD1
CASSIAGGTEAFF
TGCGCCAGCAGCATCGCAGGGGGCACTGAAGCTTTCTTT
>TRBJ2-2|many|TRBV27|.
CASSPYRDTGELFF
TGTGCCAGCAGTCCCTACAGGGACACCGGGGAGCTGTTTTTT
>TRBJ1-3|many|TRBV6-2/TRBV6-3|.
CASSYHEPGQGNTIYF
TGTGCCAGCAGTTACCACGAACCGGGACAAGGAAACACCATATATTTT
>TRBJ2-2|few|TRBV7-9|.
CASSLVSKAGELFF
TGTGCCAGCAGCTTAGTCAGCAAGGCCGGGGAGCTGTTTTTT
>TRBJ1-5|.|TRBV9|TRBD1
CASRKPGQGSQPQHF
TGTGCCAGCAGAAAACCGGGACAGGGCTCTCAGCCCCAGCATTTT
>TRBJ1-5|many|TRBV20-1|.
CSASDTPTRPQHF
TGCAGTGCTAGTGATACACCGACCCGGCCCCAGCATTTT
>TRBJ2-7|many|TRBV30|TRBD2
CAWSALAGASSYEQYF
TGTGCCTGGAGTGCCCTAGCGGGAGCCAGTTCCTACGAGCAGTACTTC
>TRBJ1-1|many|TRBV10-1|TRBD1
CASSSTGLDTEAFF
TGCGCCAGCAGCTCGACAGGGTTGGACACTGAAGCTTTCTTT
>TRBJ1-2|.|TRBV25-1|.
CASRGGLYGYTF
TGTGCCAGCAGAGGAGGACTCTATGGCTACACCTTC
>TRBJ2-1|few|TRBV7-9|.
CASTFFDEQFF
TGTGCCAGCACCTTCTTCGATGAGCAGTTCTTC
>TRBJ1-2|many|TRBV12-3/TRBV12-4|.
CASSYRAVSYGYTF
TGTGCCAGCAGCTACAGGGCAGTGTCCTATGGCTACACCTTC
>TRBJ2-7|many|TRBV29-1|TRBD1
CSVEGWGTGVYEQYF
TGCAGCGTTGAAGGTTGGGGGACAGGGGTTTACGAGCAGTACTTC
>TRBJ2-3|many|TRBV11-2|TRBD2
CASSFFLAGYTDTQYF
TGTGCCAGCAGCTTTTTCCTAGCGGGGTACACAGATACGCAGTATTTT
>TRBJ2-3|.|TRBV20-1|TRBD2
CSAGVTSGGPRDTQYF
TGCAGTGCCGGCGTCACTAGCGGGGGACCCCGGGATACGCAGTATTTT
>TRBJ1-2|many|TRBV20-1|TRBD1
CSATTGPAVGYTF
TGCAGTGCCACGACAGGGCCCGCGGTTGGCTACACCTTC
>TRBJ2-3|many|TRBV5-1|.
CASSPEPSRGDTQYF
TGCGCCAGCAGCCCCGAGCCAAGCCGTGGAGATACGCAGTATTTT
>TRBJ1-1|many|TRBV3-1|.
CASSHDRRTEAFF
TGTGCCAGCAGCCATGACCGGAGAACTGAAGCTTTCTTT
>TRBJ2-2|many|TRBV4-3|.
CASSTRRDTGELFF
TGCGCCAGCAGTACTAGGCGGGACACCGGGGAGCTGTTTTTT
>TRBJ1-5|many|TRBV4-2|TRBD1
CASSLTGGAGLGQPQHF
TGTGCCAGCAGCCTGACAGGGGGCGCCGGTCTGGGACAGCCCCAGCATTTT
>TRBJ2-7|many|TRBV20-1|.
CSATGYLYEQYF
TGCAGTGCCACAGGGTACCTCTACGAGCAGTACTTC
>TRBJ2-7|many|TRBV27|TRBD1
CASSSLSDRGRFEQYF
TGTGCCAGCAGTTCGCTGAGCGACAGGGGGAGATTCGAGCAGTACTTC
>TRBJ2-1|many|TRBV29-1|.
CSVSGEMGTNEQFF
TGCAGCGTTTCGGGGGAGATGGGTACCAATGAGCAGTTCTTC
>TRBJ2-7|many|TRBV4-2|.
CASSQIRRPDEQYF
TGTGCCAGCAGCCAGATAAGGAGGCCCGACGAGCAGTACTTC
>TRBJ2-7|many|TRBV27|.
CASSSRTAAPIQQYF
TGTGCCAGCAGTTCCCGGACAGCTGCCCCGATCCAGCAGTACTTC
>TRBJ2-3|many|TRBV10-1|.
CASSEIQRSTDTQYF
TGCGCCAGCAGTGAGATTCAGCGGAGCACAGATACGCAGTATTTT
>TRBJ2-7|many|TRBV20-1|TRBD2
CSASKTLSGRGSYEQYF
TGCAGTGCTAGCAAAACGCTTAGCGGGAGAGGATCCTACGAGCAGTACTTC
>TRBJ1-1|many|TRBV5-6|.
CASRRSGGSTEAFF
TGTGCCAGCAGGCGGAGTGGGGGGAGCACTGAAGCTTTCTTT
>TRBJ2-1|many|TRBV4-2|TRBD2
CASSQPEGTSGAYNEQFF
TGTGCCAGCAGCCAACCCGAGGGGACTAGCGGAGCCTACAATGAGCAGTTCTTC
>TRBJ2-1|many|TRBV7-2|TRBD2
CASSSREASGYNEQFF
TGTGCCAGCAGCTCCCGGGAGGCCTCTGGATACAATGAGCAGTTCTTC
>TRBJ2-7|few|TRBV7-2|.
CASSLENGIHEQYF
TGTGCCAGCAGCTTAGAGAATGGAATTCACGAGCAGTACTTC
>TRBJ1-1|.|TRBV2|.
CASRGQPYTEAFF
TGTGCCAGCAGGGGCCAGCCCTACACTGAAGCTTTCTTT
>TRBJ2-3|many|TRBV5-1|.
CASSDPTDTQYF
TGCGCCAGCTCGGACCCCACAGATACGCAGTATTTT
>TRBJ1-1|many|TRBV7-2|.
CASSLARQGYTEAFF
TGTGCCAGCAGCTTAGCGCGGCAGGGATACACTGAAGCTTTCTTT
>TRBJ2-1|many|TRBV7-2|.
CASSLASGYKIYNEQFF
TGTGCCAGCAGCTTAGCCAGCGGGTACAAGATCTACAATGAGCAGTTCTTC
>TRBJ1-5|many|TRBV4-1|.
CASSQATARGPQHF
TGCGCCAGCAGCCAAGCGACAGCGAGAGGGCCCCAGCATTTT
>TRBJ1-4|.|TRBV4-2|.
CASSQDEEKLFF
TGTGCCAGCAGCCAAGACGAAGAAAAACTGTTTTTT
>TRBJ2-7|many|TRBV5-1|TRBD1
CASSAGDRDFYEQYF
TGCGCCAGCAGCGCGGGGGACAGGGACTTCTACGAGCAGTACTTC
>TRBJ2-3|many|TRBV5-1|TRBD2
CASSFGLAGPTDTQYF
TGCGCCAGCAGCTTCGGACTAGCGGGTCCCACAGATACGCAGTATTTT
>TRBJ2-2|many|TRBV12-3/TRBV12-4|.
CASSSPPGELFF
TGTGCCAGCAGTTCCCCCCCCGGGGAGCTGTTTTTT
>TRBJ2-2|many|TRBV10-3|.
CAILNTGELFF
TGTGCCATCCTGAACACCGGGGAGCTGTTTTTT
>TRBJ2-1|many|TRBV5-6|.
CASSGERGRRNYNEQFF
TGTGCCAGCAGCGGTGAAAGAGGGCGGCGAAACTACAATGAGCAGTTCTTC
>TRBJ1-6|few|TRBV7-3|.
CASSLTMEGSPLHF
TGTGCCAGCAGCTTAACGATGGAAGGGTCACCCCTCCACTTT
>TRBJ2-5|many|TRBV20-1|TRBD2
CSAWNSGGKETQYF
TGCAGTGCTTGGAATAGCGGGGGCAAAGAGACCCAGTACTTC
>TRBJ2-1|.|TRBV9|.
CASSVEGVSEYNEQFF
TGTGCCAGCAGCGTAGAGGGGGTCAGTGAATACAATGAGCAGTTCTTC
>TRBJ2-2|many|TRBV20-1|.
CSASSQVPGELFF
TGCAGTGCTAGTTCCCAGGTCCCCGGGGAGCTGTTTTTT
>TRBJ1-6|many|TRBV5-1|TRBD1
CASSPSGGTNSPLHF
TGCGCCAGCAGCCCTTCAGGGGGAACTAATTCACCCCTCCACTTT
>TRBJ2-7|.|TRBV28|TRBD2
CASSLSSGTYEQYF
TGTGCCAGCAGTTTGTCCAGCGGGACCTACGAGCAGTACTTC